The 13 T cell receptor beta chains in this list originate from one sample, sequenced in a study of blood T cell repertoires in COVID-19. Sequencing was performed with immunoSEQ multiplex PCR; in TCRdb, only in-frame clones are kept and a portion is missing. This sample has under 550,000 clones, with around nine tenths found just once. Material: peripheral blood. Receptors were obtained from a man aged 18 to 29 with COVID-19, enrolled during active disease.

On this clone: Mismatch with germline at one junction end may stem from a read error. The chain recombines TRBV5-1 with TRBJ2-1, with TRBD1 matching 7 bases. The CDR3 sequence is 12 residues long. The germline V gene encodes CDR1 SGHRS and CDR2 YFSETQ. The CDR3 nucleotides read TGCGCCAGCAGCTTGAACAGGGGTGAGGAGTTCTTC. Translation: CASSLNRGEEFF.

The J gene is TRBJ2-7, the V gene TRBV28; D unclear. The CDR3 runs 14 residues. The germline V gene encodes CDR1 MDHEN and CDR2 SYDVKM. V lost 5 bases, J lost 1 base, and 12 bases lay in between. Here the CDR3 DNA reads TGTGCCAGCAGTATTATAGTACGATCCTACGAGCAGTACTTC. Protein product: CASSIIVRSYEQYF.

This clone was recorded once. The gene calls are TRBV12-5 and TRBJ1-5; 8 nucleotides line up with TRBD1. Germline lookup yields CDR1 LGHNT and CDR2 FRNRAP. The CDR3 length is 14 residues. The ends lost 6 bases at V and 2 bases at J; junction bases unmatched: 3. CDR3: CASGPTGGNQPQHF. The CDR3 bases are TGTGCTAGTGGCCCGACAGGGGGCAATCAGCCCCAGCATTTT.

This sequence joins TRBV5-1 and TRBJ2-3; the match to TRBD2 covers 8 bases. CDR3 size: 15 residues. The V segment lost 0 bases and the J segment 8 bases; nucleotides outside the gene matches: 8. Germline CDR1 reads SGHRS; CDR2 reads YFSETQ. Written as DNA, the CDR3 is TGCGCCAGCAGCTTGGTAGCGGGGAGGCCAGGTACGCAGTATTTT. It yields the protein CASSLVAGRPGTQYF. Looking up the rest from reference TRBV5-1 and TRBJ2-3 gives the full variable domain: KAGVTQTPRYLIKTRGQQVTLSCSPISGHRSVSWYQQTPGQGLQFLFEYFSETQRNKGNFPGRFSGRQFSNSRSEMNVSTLELGDSALYLCASSLVAGRPGTQYFGPGTRLTVL.

The J gene is TRBJ2-5, the V gene TRBV5-1; TRBD2 matches at 8 bases. The CDR3 consists of 15 residues. With V trimmed by 0 bases and J by 3 bases, 4 bases remained unmatched. Per the germline V gene, CDR1 is SGHRS and CDR2 is YFSETQ. Here the CDR3 DNA reads TGCGCCAGCAGCTTGGATGGGCGGGGGGAAGAGACCCAGTACTTC. This translates into CASSLDGRGEETQYF.

V usage is TRBV2 and J usage is TRBJ2-1; maybe TRBD2 (6 bases). CDR1 and CDR2 from the germline V gene are SNHLY and FYNNEI. V was trimmed by 6 bases and J by 0 bases, leaving 9 bases between them. The CDR3 extends over 14 amino acids. CDR3 loop: CASSRDSSYNEQFF. The CDR3 DNA follows: TGTGCCAGCAGCCGGGACTCCTCCTACAATGAGCAGTTCTTC.

The chain employs TRBV29-1 and TRBJ2-7; 10 positions agree with TRBD1. V trimming: 8 bases; J trimming: 6 bases; junction bases outside the gene matches: 10. The germline gives CDR1 SQVTM, CDR2 ANQGSEA. The CDR3 totals 13 residues. CDR3 loop: CSSTGGEGGEQYF. In DNA, the CDR3 is TGCAGCTCGACAGGGGGCGAAGGTGGCGAGCAGTACTTC.

The rearrangement links TRBV5-1 to TRBJ1-1; 10 bases agree with TRBD1. Germline-derived CDR1 and CDR2 are SGHRS and YFSETQ. V trimming: 3 bases; J trimming: 1 base; junction bases outside the gene matches: 6. This CDR3 is built from 16 residues. Here the CDR3 DNA reads TGCGCCAGCAGCTCTTGGACAGGGGGGAAGAACACTGAAGCTTTCTTT. Translated, it gives CASSSWTGGKNTEAFF.

The chain has TRBV7-6 and TRBJ2-1; 10 bases are a match to TRBD2. CDR1 is SGHVS and CDR2 is FNYEAQ in the germline V gene. This CDR3 has 19 amino acids. The V gene end was trimmed by 0 bases and the J gene end by 3 bases; junction bases not matched to a gene: 11. Here the CDR3 DNA reads TGTGCCAGCAGCTTAGCGAGCCTAGCGGGGGAAACCCTCTACAATGAGCAGTTCTTC. It codes for CASSLASLAGETLYNEQFF.

This chain links TRBV19 with TRBJ2-7; the match to TRBD1 covers 8 bases. V was clipped by 3 bases and J by 2 bases; unmatched bases: 6. This CDR3 comprises 15 residues. The V gene's germline CDR1 is LNHDA and CDR2 SQIVND (reference sequence). The CDR3 coding sequence is TGTGCCAGTAGTATCCCCGGGACAGGTGCCTACGAGCAGTACTTC. This translates into CASSIPGTGAYEQYF. Filled out from reference TRBV19 and TRBJ2-7, the complete variable domain reads DGGITQSPKYLFRKEGQNVTLSCEQNLNHDAMYWYRQDPGQGLRLIYYSQIVNDFQKGDIAEGYSVSREKKESFPLTVTSAQKNPTAFYLCASSIPGTGAYEQYFGPGTRLTVT.

For this clone: Other DNA sequences of this sample code for an identical CDR3. The rearrangement links TRBV3-1 (or the pseudogene TRBV3-2) to TRBJ2-5, with D unclear. The V gene lost 4 bases and the J gene lost 5 bases, with 5 bases spanning the gap. CDR3 length equals 11 residues. CDR1 is LGHDT, CDR2 YNNKEL, per germline (reference sequence). DNA for the CDR3: TGTGCCAGCAGCCGCAGTGAGACCCAGTACTTC. It specifies CASSRSETQYF.

The sample holds a few counts of this clone. The chain is built from TRBV7-3 and TRBJ2-1; 10 bases map to TRBD2. This CDR3 comprises 15 residues. Germline values: CDR1 SGHTA, CDR2 FQGTGA. J gave up 6 bases and V 5 bases, and 7 bases lay outside the gene matches. In DNA form, the CDR3 reads TGTGCCAGCAGCCCTCTAGCGGGGGCTCTCAATGAGCAGTTCTTC. Encoded protein: CASSPLAGALNEQFF.

V gene TRBV9 combines with J gene TRBJ2-7, with 8 nucleotides matching TRBD1. This CDR3 comprises 14 residues. The V gene end was trimmed by 2 bases and the J gene end by 3 bases; junction bases not matched to a gene: 4. Germline loops: CDR1 SGDLS, CDR2 YYNGEE. CDR3 region: CASSVGQGHYEQYF. As DNA, the CDR3 is TGTGCCAGCAGCGTCGGACAGGGCCACTACGAGCAGTACTTC.